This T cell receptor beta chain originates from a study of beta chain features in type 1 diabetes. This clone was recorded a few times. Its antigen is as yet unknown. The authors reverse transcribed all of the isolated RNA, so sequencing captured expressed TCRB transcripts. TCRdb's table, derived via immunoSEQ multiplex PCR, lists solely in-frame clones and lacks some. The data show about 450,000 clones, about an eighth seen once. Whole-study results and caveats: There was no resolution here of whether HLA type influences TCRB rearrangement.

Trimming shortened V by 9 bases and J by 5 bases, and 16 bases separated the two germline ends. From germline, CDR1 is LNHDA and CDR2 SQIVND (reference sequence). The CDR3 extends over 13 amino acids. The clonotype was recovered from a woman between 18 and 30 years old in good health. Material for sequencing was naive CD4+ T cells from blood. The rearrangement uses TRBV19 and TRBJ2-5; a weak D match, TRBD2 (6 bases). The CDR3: CASPRGGAETQYF. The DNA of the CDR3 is TGTGCCAGCCCGAGGGGCGGGGCGGAGACCCAGTACTTC.